These T cell receptor beta chains were read from a single sample in a study of blood T cells in healthy people across ages. MiXCR, applied by TCRdb to the 5' RACE reads, yields one record per CDR3 protein. The sample yields over 1,500,000 distinct CDR3 sequences, around 40% seen once. Material: blood. Receptors originate from a human donor in good health. Each CDR3 is given with its conserved first and last residue. Fields, in order: V gene, J gene, clone size, D gene, CDR3 protein, CDR3 DNA. D genes are given only for firm matches. Some rows have no size entry. The others give once, few or many, or a class for an expanded clone.

TRBV5-5,TRBJ2-3,-,-,CASSLVVVPSNTQYF,TGTGCCAGCAGCTTGGTAGTGGTCCCATCAAATACGCAGTATTTT
TRBV7-8,TRBJ1-4,-,-,CASSFNPPTGGEKLFF,TGTGCCAGCAGCTTCAACCCGCCCACAGGAGGGGAAAAACTGTTTTTT
TRBV12-3/TRBV12-4,TRBJ1-5,-,-,CASSLAPINQPQHF,TGTGCCAGCAGTTTAGCCCCCATAAATCAGCCCCAGCATTTT
TRBV20-1,TRBJ2-7,-,TRBD2,CSAIPQNSGDPYEQYF,TGCAGTGCTATCCCCCAGAATAGCGGGGACCCCTACGAGCAGTACTTC
TRBV4-3,TRBJ1-2,-,-,CASSQQIGPTAGYTF,TGCGCCAGCAGCCAACAAATCGGACCCACCGCTGGCTACACCTTC
TRBV4-3,TRBJ2-7,-,-,CASSHLEGAREQYF,TGCGCCAGCAGCCACCTGGAGGGAGCACGCGAGCAGTACTTC
TRBV7-9,TRBJ2-1,-,TRBD2,CASSLGGLAGHNEQFF,TGTGCCAGCAGCTTAGGCGGCCTAGCGGGGCACAATGAGCAGTTCTTC
TRBV12-5,TRBJ2-1,-,TRBD1,CASGSAGTGGGNEQFF,TGTGCTAGTGGTTCCGCCGGGACAGGGGGAGGAAATGAGCAGTTCTTC
TRBV24-1,TRBJ1-5,-,-,CATSGDGGNQPQHF,TGTGCCACCAGTGGCGACGGAGGCAATCAGCCCCAGCATTTT
TRBV18,TRBJ2-7,-,TRBD1,CASSPLGTGDHEQYF,TGTGCCAGCTCACCACTGGGGACAGGGGACCACGAGCAGTACTTC
TRBV6-4,TRBJ2-1,-,TRBD2,CASSGSAGVSNEQFF,TGTGCCAGCAGTGGCTCGGCGGGGGTAAGCAATGAGCAGTTCTTC
TRBV20-1,TRBJ2-5,-,-,CSARLRGGAGETQYF,TGCAGTGCTAGGCTCCGGGGCGGTGCCGGGGAGACCCAGTACTTC
TRBV29-1,TRBJ1-5,-,-,CSGGPTRHQPQHF,TGCAGCGGCGGACCCACCCGGCATCAGCCCCAGCATTTT
TRBV20-1,TRBJ2-4,few,TRBD1,CSARPDPGQGTLAKNIQYF,TGCAGTGCTAGGCCCGATCCGGGACAGGGAACCTTAGCCAAAAACATTCAGTACTTC
TRBV6-5,TRBJ1-5,-,-,CASGQGLDQPQHF,TGTGCCAGCGGGCAGGGTTTGGATCAGCCCCAGCATTTT
TRBV5-6,TRBJ1-5,-,-,CASSSVHSNQPQHF,TGTGCCAGCAGCTCCGTTCATAGCAATCAGCCCCAGCATTTT
TRBV7-8,TRBJ1-2,-,-,CASSLQGPGNGYTF,TGTGCCAGCAGCTTACAAGGCCCGGGCAATGGCTACACCTTC
TRBV2,TRBJ2-3,-,-,CASGVDFTDAQYF,TGTGCCAGCGGGGTGGACTTCACAGATGCGCAGTATTTT
TRBV12-3/TRBV12-4,TRBJ2-6,few,-,CASSLSFWDGGLVSGANVLTF,TGTGCCAGCAGTTTATCATTCTGGGATGGAGGTTTAGTCTCTGGGGCCAACGTCCTGACTTTC
TRBV6-9,TRBJ1-1,few,-,CASDHGCSSEAFF,TGTGCCAGCGATCATGGTTGTAGTAGTGAAGCTTTCTTT
TRBV29-1,TRBJ2-6,-,-,CSAILGGPVLTF,TGCAGCGCTATACTCGGGGGTCCCGTCCTGACTTTC
TRBV29-1,TRBJ2-7,few,TRBD1,CSVLSGTGLPYEQYF,TGCAGCGTCCTGTCCGGGACAGGGCTCCCCTACGAGCAGTACTTC
TRBV6-5,TRBJ2-5,-,TRBD2,CASSYTGGDAWYQETQYF,TGTGCCAGCAGTTACACTGGGGGGGACGCCTGGTACCAAGAGACCCAGTACTTC
TRBV4-3,TRBJ1-2,-,-,CASSQVGEIGNYGYTF,TGCGCCAGCAGCCAAGTCGGGGAAATCGGAAACTATGGCTACACCTTC
TRBV29-1,TRBJ1-1,few,TRBD1,CSVSRDRESSEAFF,TGCAGCGTCTCCCGGGACAGGGAGTCTTCTGAAGCTTTCTTT
TRBV6-1,TRBJ2-7,-,-,CASSQPTLHEQYF,TGTGCCAGCAGCCAACCGACTCTCCACGAGCAGTACTTC
TRBV6-6,TRBJ1-4,-,-,CASSLGPEYEKLFF,TGTGCCAGCAGTTTGGGACCGGAATATGAAAAACTGTTTTTT
TRBV27,TRBJ2-7,many,-,CASRNTYEQYF,TGTGCCAGCAGGAACACCTACGAGCAGTACTTC
TRBV12-3/TRBV12-4,TRBJ2-7,-,TRBD1,CTSSSSSRGPYEQYF,TGTACCAGCAGTTCGTCATCGAGGGGGCCCTACGAGCAGTACTTC
TRBV6-2/TRBV6-3,TRBJ2-7,few,-,CASKRSALSYEQYF,TGTGCCAGCAAGCGGTCAGCACTTTCCTACGAGCAGTACTTC